This passage covers 26 T cell receptor beta chains from one sample sequenced in a study of cytomegalovirus exposure and HLA in healthy donors. The primer mix had 60 Vbeta and 13 Jbeta primers. Libraries were prepared by immunoSEQ multiplex PCR; TCRdb keeps only in-frame clonotypes and omits some of them. The sample consists of 100,000 to 130,000 clones, around 67% of them appearing once. Input material: PBMCs. These receptor sequences come from a middle-aged woman in good health and CMV-seropositive.

The genes are TRBV7-8 and TRBJ1-6; no firm D call. With 1 base removed from V and 7 bases from J, the gap between germline ends came to 8 bases. Germline assignment: CDR1 SGHVS and CDR2 FQNEAQ. The CDR3 contains 14 residues. CDR3 in amino acids: CASSLGLGNSPLHF. Here the CDR3 DNA reads TGTGCCAGCAGCTTAGGACTTGGGAATTCACCCCTCCACTTT. The full variable domain, rest sourced from reference TRBV7-8 and TRBJ1-6, is GAGVSQSPRYKVAKRGQDVALRCDPISGHVSLFWYQQALGQGPEFLTYFQNEAQLDKSGLPSDRFFAERPEGSVSTLKIQRTQQEDSAVYLCASSLGLGNSPLHFGNGTRLTVT.

This clone was seen a few times. The chain joins TRBV2 to TRBJ2-5, with TRBD1 as a possible D gene (5 bases). V lost 6 bases and J 2 bases, leaving 13 bases between the germline ends. This CDR3 has 14 amino acids. Per germline, CDR1 SNHLY and CDR2 FYNNEI. For the CDR3, the DNA is TGTGCCAGCAGGACGACAGCGAATCAAGAGACCCAGTACTTC. This codes for CASRTTANQETQYF.

The chain joins TRBV4-1 to TRBJ1-6; 8 nucleotides agree with TRBD1. CDR1 MGHRA and CDR2 YSYEKL come from the germline V gene. V was clipped by 4 bases and J by 7 bases; unmatched bases: 6. This CDR3 contains 15 residues. The CDR3 DNA reads TGCGCCAGCAGCCTGAGCAGGGGGCAGAATTCACCCCTCCACTTT. Its protein is CASSLSRGQNSPLHF.

The V call is TRBV10-3, the J call TRBJ1-1; possibly TRBD1 for D (5 bases). Germline CDR1 is ENHRY and CDR2 is SYGVKD. The CDR3 sequence is 13 residues long. V was cut by 7 bases and J by 3 bases, with 12 bases left in between. In DNA, the CDR3 is TGTGCCATCACCCCGGACAAACACACTGAAGCTTTCTTT. This sequence encodes CAITPDKHTEAFF.

This clone was picked up one time. This chain joins TRBV2 and TRBJ1-2, with D possibly being TRBD1 (6 bases). The CDR3 covers 13 residues. Per germline, CDR1 SNHLY and CDR2 FYNNEI. Trimming shortened V by 7 bases and J by 6 bases, and 15 bases separated the two germline ends. The DNA of the CDR3 is TGTGCCAGCATTTGGGGGGGCGCGAATGGCTACACCTTC. Its translation is CASIWGGANGYTF.

In its sample, this clone was seen a few times. The chain links TRBV5-6 to TRBJ2-1; D unresolved. The V end was cut by 4 bases, the J end by 10 bases, with 15 bases between. CDR1 and CDR2 from the germline V gene are SGHDT and YYEEEE. The CDR3 is made up of 13 amino acids. This CDR3 reads CASSLLRHGEQFF. The CDR3, as DNA: TGTGCCAGCAGCCTGCTACGACACGGAGAGCAGTTCTTC. Variable domain in full (rest from reference TRBV5-6 and TRBJ2-1): DAGVTQSPTHLIKTRGQQVTLRCSPKSGHDTVSWYQQALGQGPQFIFQYYEEEERQRGNFPDRFSGHQFPNYSSELNVNALLLGDSALYLCASSLLRHGEQFFGPGTRLTVL.

This clone was recorded a few times. The rearrangement uses TRBV15 and TRBJ2-7; possible D gene TRBD2, 5 bases. V lost 1 base and J 0 bases, leaving 13 bases between the germline ends. The CDR3 length is 16 residues. Germline V CDR1 and CDR2: LNHNV, YYDKDF (reference sequence). The CDR3 loop is CATSRGGSYYSYEQYF. In nucleotides, the CDR3 is TGTGCCACCAGCAGAGGTGGGAGTTATTACTCCTACGAGCAGTACTTC. Together with reference TRBV15 and TRBJ2-7, the CDR3 gives the full variable domain: DAMVIQNPRYQVTQFGKPVTLSCSQTLNHNVMYWYQQKSSQAPKLLFHYYDKDFNNEADTPDNFQSRRPNTSFCFLDIRSPGLGDTAMYLCATSRGGSYYSYEQYFGPGTRLTVT.

This rearrangement joins TRBV5-6 to TRBJ1-1; unclear D gene. The V end lost 4 bases, the J end lost 7 bases, and 17 bases lay between the germline ends. The germline V gene has CDR1 SGHDT and CDR2 YYEEEE. The CDR3 covers 14 residues. The DNA for the CDR3 is TGTGCCAGCAGCCTCGGTGGTTTAGCGTTTGAAGCTTTCTTT. Its protein is CASSLGGLAFEAFF.

The chain employs TRBV4-3 and TRBJ2-3, with a tentative D call TRBD1 (6 bases). Between the trimmed V and J ends, which lost 4 bases and 4 bases, there was a span of 18 bases. The germline V gene has CDR1 LGHNA and CDR2 YSLEER. There are 16 residues in the CDR3. CDR3 in DNA: TGCGCCAGCAGCCCCAGACAGGTAGTTCTTGCAGATACGCAGTATTTT. Its protein product is CASSPRQVVLADTQYF.

The rearrangement uses TRBV4-2 and TRBJ1-1; no clear D gene. The CDR3 runs 14 residues. Deletions cut 7 bases from V and 0 bases from J, with 12 bases between. CDR1 and CDR2 (germline): LGHNA, YNFKEQ. The CDR3 DNA is TGTGCCAGCACCCGCGGGGAGGTGAACACTGAAGCTTTCTTT. Translation: CASTRGEVNTEAFF.

The chain uses TRBV7-2 and TRBJ2-3; 8 bases are shared with TRBD2. Germline V gene sequence: CDR1 SGHTA, CDR2 FQGNSA. The junction had 5 bases not matched to a gene; V was cut back by 2 bases and J by 1 base. The CDR3 is made up of 16 amino acids. CDR3 coding DNA: TGTGCCAGCAGCTTAATGGCGGGGGGCGGCACAGATACGCAGTATTTT. Amino acid sequence: CASSLMAGGGTDTQYF.

The chain has TRBV30 and TRBJ1-3; D gene uncertain. The V gene's germline CDR1 is GTSNPN and CDR2 SVGIG (reference sequence). CDR3 length equals 13 residues. V shed 2 bases and J shed 0 bases, with 5 bases lying between them. CDR3 residues: CAWSTTSGNTIYF. The CDR3 DNA sequence: TGTGCCTGGAGTACAACCTCTGGAAACACCATATATTTT.

This clone came up a few times. The chain joins TRBV6-5 to TRBJ2-7; 8 positions agree with TRBD1. The CDR3 is 15 amino acids. Looked up from germline, CDR1 is MNHEY and CDR2 is SVGAGI. After removal of 5 bases from V and 2 bases from J, the junction contained 8 bases not matched to a gene. DNA of the CDR3: TGTGCCAGCAGTAGACAGGGGCCATCACCCTACGAGCAGTACTTC. Encoded protein: CASSRQGPSPYEQYF.

This clone occurred once. The V gene is TRBV5-1, the J gene TRBJ2-3; 8 positions agree with TRBD1. The ends lost 4 bases at V and 6 bases at J; junction bases unmatched: 4. CDR3 length: 13 amino acids. The germline CDR1 and CDR2 sequences are SGHRS and YFSETQ. The CDR3 bases are TGCGCCAGCAGCGGGGACAGGAGGGATACGCAGTATTTT. Protein: CASSGDRRDTQYF.

This chain joins TRBV2 and TRBJ1-2; the match to TRBD1 covers 7 bases. CDR1 is SNHLY, CDR2 FYNNEI, per germline. The CDR3 runs to 14 residues. After removal of 10 bases from V and 4 bases from J, the junction contained 12 bases not matched to a gene. CDR3 loop: CAKENDRVSYGYTF. CDR3 DNA sequence: TGTGCCAAAGAAAATGACAGGGTCAGCTATGGCTACACCTTC.

The chain has TRBV7-3 and TRBJ2-2, with D perhaps TRBD2 (6 bases). V shed 6 bases and J shed 1 base, with 12 bases lying between them. Germline V CDR1 and CDR2: SGHTA, FQGTGA. The CDR3 contains 15 residues. The CDR3 coding sequence is TGTGCCAGCAGTCCCGGAGCGGGGAACACCGGGGAGCTGTTTTTT. Amino acid sequence: CASSPGAGNTGELFF.

The rearrangement uses TRBV7-9 and TRBJ2-5; 7 bases are a match to TRBD2. The CDR3 length is 14 residues. V gave up 7 bases and J gave up 2 bases; unmatched junction bases: 7. Per germline, CDR1 SEHNR and CDR2 FQNEAQ (reference sequence). CDR3 amino acids: CASTYGGIQETQYF. CDR3 coding DNA: TGTGCCAGCACGTACGGGGGGATACAAGAGACCCAGTACTTC.

This clone has only one observation. This chain joins TRBV7-8 and TRBJ2-3; 7 bases line up with TRBD1. V trimming: 5 bases; J trimming: 1 base; junction bases outside the gene matches: 9. Germline-derived CDR1 and CDR2 are SGHVS and FQNEAQ. The CDR3 consists of 16 residues. The CDR3 DNA sequence: TGTGCCAGCAGCCCCTCATCTGGGACAGGCACAGATACGCAGTATTTT. Translating gives CASSPSSGTGTDTQYF.

The genes are TRBV7-2 and TRBJ2-2; TRBD1 matches at 8 bases. From germline, CDR1 is SGHTA and CDR2 FQGNSA. With V trimmed by 4 bases and J by 3 bases, 4 bases remained unmatched. CDR3 length: 15 amino acids. The chain's CDR3 is CASSSQGAHTGELFF. The CDR3, as DNA: TGTGCCAGCAGCTCCCAGGGGGCGCACACCGGGGAGCTGTTTTTT.

As regards this clone: Mismatch with germline at one junction end may stem from a read error. The rearrangement links TRBV7-7 to TRBJ2-5, with TRBD1 matching over 9 bases. The CDR3 runs 16 residues. The V gene's germline CDR1 is SSHAT and CDR2 FNYEAQ (reference sequence). The CDR3 here is CASSLAGGQGRETQYF. CDR3 nucleotides: TGTGCTAGCAGCTTAGCTGGCGGACAGGGGAGGGAGACCCAGTACTTC.

V and J are TRBV30 and TRBJ1-5, with 7 bases matching TRBD1. The CDR3 covers 14 residues. V dropped 0 bases and J dropped 9; count of bases not matched to a gene: 8. Germline CDR1 is GTSNPN and CDR2 is SVGIG (reference sequence). CDR3 bases: TGTGCCTGGAGTGTTAAGGGGGCGGGTCTGCCCCAGCATTTT. Amino acid sequence: CAWSVKGAGLPQHF.

The chain carries TRBV5-1 and TRBJ2-1, with TRBD1 matching over 7 bases. The CDR3 runs to 15 residues. CDR1 and CDR2 (germline): SGHRS, YFSETQ. V shed 6 bases, J shed 0 bases, and the junction held 6 bases outside the gene matches. The CDR3 loop reads CASTPTGNSYNEQFF. CDR3 nucleotide sequence: TGCGCCAGCACCCCGACAGGGAACTCCTACAATGAGCAGTTCTTC.

The V gene is TRBV4-1, the J gene TRBJ1-1; D is possibly TRBD1 (5 bases). The CDR3 contains 13 residues. Germline V gene lookup returns CDR1 MGHRA and CDR2 YSYEKL. The V end was cut by 6 bases, the J end by 5 bases, with 13 bases between. Here the CDR3 reads CASSRTRRTEAFF. The CDR3 bases are TGCGCCAGCAGTCGGACACGGCGGACTGAAGCTTTCTTT.

V is TRBV30 and J is TRBJ2-7, with 11 positions matching TRBD1. From germline, CDR1 is GTSNPN and CDR2 SVGIG (reference sequence). V lost 8 bases and J lost 3; bases outside the gene matches: 3. The CDR3 length is 12 residues. CDR3 amino acids: CASGTGGYEQYF. Written as DNA, the CDR3 is TGTGCCAGCGGGACAGGGGGCTACGAGCAGTACTTC.

The V and J genes are TRBV4-2 and TRBJ1-6; D perhaps matches TRBD1 (5 bases). From germline, CDR1 is LGHNA and CDR2 YNFKEQ. The CDR3 covers 16 residues. V gave up 1 base and J gave up 7 bases, with 14 bases separating them. CDR3 DNA: TGTGCCAGCAGCCAAGGGGGGGGAAGAAGCAATTCACCCCTCCACTTT. Its translation: CASSQGGGRSNSPLHF.

In this sample, this clone turned up a few times. J is TRBJ2-3 and V is TRBV27, with TRBD1 as a possible D gene (6 bases). V dropped 6 bases and J dropped 0 bases, with 13 bases sitting between them. The CDR3 contains 15 residues. The germline V gene encodes CDR1 MNHEY and CDR2 SMNVEV (reference sequence). The CDR3 DNA follows: TGTGCCAGCAGGGATTTGGGGGCGAGCACAGATACGCAGTATTTT. This gives the protein CASRDLGASTDTQYF.